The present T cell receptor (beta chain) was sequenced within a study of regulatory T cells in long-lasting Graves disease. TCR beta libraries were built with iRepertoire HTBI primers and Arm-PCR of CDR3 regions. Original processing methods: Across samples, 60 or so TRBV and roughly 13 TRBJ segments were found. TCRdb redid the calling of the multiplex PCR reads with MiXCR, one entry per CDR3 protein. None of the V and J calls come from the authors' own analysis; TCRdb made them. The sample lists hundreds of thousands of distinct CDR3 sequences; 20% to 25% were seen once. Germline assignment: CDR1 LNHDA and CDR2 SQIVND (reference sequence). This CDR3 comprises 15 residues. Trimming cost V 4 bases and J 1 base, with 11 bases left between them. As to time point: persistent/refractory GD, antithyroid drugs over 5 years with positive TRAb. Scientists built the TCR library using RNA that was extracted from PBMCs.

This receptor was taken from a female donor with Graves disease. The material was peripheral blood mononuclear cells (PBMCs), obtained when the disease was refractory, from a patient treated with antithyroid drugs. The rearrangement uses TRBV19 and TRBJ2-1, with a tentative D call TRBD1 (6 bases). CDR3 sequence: CASSNPGQSYNEQFF. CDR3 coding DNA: TGTGCCAGTAGTAACCCGGGACAATCCTACAATGAGCAGTTCTTC.